The rows below give T cell receptor beta chains drawn from one sample of a study of siplizumab effects on memory and regulatory T cells. Using immunoSEQ multiplex PCR, the repertoire was profiled, and TCRdb retains in-frame clones only, with some absent. The sample records roughly 100,000 clones, around 90% being singletons. The sample was CD4+ T cells sorted from blood. These receptor sequences come from a human donor in good health. The CDR3 runs from the conserved cysteine through the conserved F or W. A D gene is named only where the DNA matches it firmly. Only some rows state a clone size, as once, few, many or a class for expanded clones.

TRBV28	TRBD1	.	TRBJ1-1	CASSGRQGVKGTEAFF	TGTGCCAGCAGCGGCAGACAGGGGGTAAAGGGCACTGAAGCTTTCTTT
TRBV27	TRBD1	.	TRBJ1-2	CASRTGTGARGYTF	TGTGCCAGCCGCACCGGGACAGGGGCGCGGGGCTACACCTTC
TRBV5-1	.	.	TRBJ2-1	CASSLVTVDEQFF	TGCGCCAGCAGCTTGGTCACTGTCGACGAGCAGTTCTTC
TRBV6-6	.	.	TRBJ2-7	CASSTNDRTYEQYF	TGTGCCAGCAGTACGAACGATCGGACCTACGAGCAGTACTTC
TRBV15	.	.	TRBJ2-3	CATSSNSRGAGETQYF	TGTGCCACCAGCAGTAACTCCCGGGGTGCCGGGGAGACGCAGTATTTT
TRBV28	.	once	TRBJ2-1	CASSEHTRGTSEQFF	TGTGCCAGCAGTGAACACACCAGGGGGACTTCTGAGCAGTTCTTC
TRBV6-1	.	.	TRBJ2-7	CATGHGSYEQYF	TGTGCCACGGGGCACGGATCCTACGAGCAGTACTTC
TRBV5-6	.	.	TRBJ1-1	CASSPLWQGTTEAFF	TGTGCCAGCAGCCCTCTTTGGCAGGGGACAACTGAAGCTTTCTTT
TRBV29-1	.	.	TRBJ1-1	CSAFDVVNTEAFF	TGCAGCGCCTTTGATGTCGTGAACACTGAAGCTTTCTTT
TRBV5-6	TRBD2	.	TRBJ2-7	CASSFGVSGRTYEQYF	TGTGCCAGCAGCTTCGGAGTTAGCGGGAGGACCTACGAGCAGTACTTC
TRBV5-1	TRBD2	.	TRBJ2-3	CASSLSGGVGSDTQYF	TGCGCCAGCAGCTTGTCGGGGGGAGTAGGGTCAGATACGCAGTATTTT
TRBV10-3	.	.	TRBJ2-1	CAISEGEAYNEQFF	TGTGCCATCAGTGAGGGGGAAGCCTACAATGAGCAGTTCTTC
TRBV30	.	.	TRBJ2-3	CAWTDVADTQYF	TGTGCCTGGACCGACGTGGCAGATACGCAGTATTTT
TRBV5-1	.	.	TRBJ1-2	CASRAGGTADGYTF	TGCGCCAGCAGGGCCGGTGGGACGGCAGATGGCTACACCTTC
TRBV14	TRBD2	.	TRBJ2-7	CASSQHPLASGSYEQYF	TGTGCCAGCAGCCAACACCCTCTGGCTAGCGGTTCCTACGAGCAGTACTTC
TRBV28	.	.	TRBJ2-2	CASVKGDTGELFF	TGTGCCAGCGTTAAGGGGGACACCGGGGAGCTGTTTTTT
TRBV18	TRBD2	.	TRBJ2-1	CASSPTSGRRVEQFF	TGTGCCAGCTCACCAACTAGCGGGAGGCGCGTTGAGCAGTTCTTC
TRBV5-1	.	.	TRBJ1-1	CASSLEMNTEAFF	TGCGCCAGCAGCTTGGAAATGAACACTGAAGCTTTCTTT
TRBV5-4	TRBD1	.	TRBJ1-2	CASSLAPAEQGARGYTF	TGTGCCAGCAGCTTGGCCCCAGCTGAACAGGGGGCACGGGGCTACACCTTC
TRBV7-2	.	once	TRBJ1-2	CASSLVGRNYGYTF	TGTGCCAGCAGCCTAGTGGGACGCAACTATGGCTACACCTTC
TRBV5-6	TRBD2	.	TRBJ2-5	CASSFFLAGGLEETQYF	TGTGCCAGCAGCTTCTTTCTAGCGGGAGGTCTGGAAGAGACCCAGTACTTC
TRBV11-2	TRBD2	.	TRBJ2-1	CASSLGLAGGEQFF	TGTGCCAGCAGCCTGGGGCTAGCGGGCGGGGAGCAGTTCTTC
TRBV7-6	.	few	TRBJ1-1	CASSFRADTEAFF	TGTGCCAGCAGCTTCAGGGCGGACACTGAAGCTTTCTTT
TRBV7-8	.	.	TRBJ2-2	CASSHRPNTGELFF	TGTGCCAGCAGCCACCGCCCGAACACCGGGGAGCTGTTTTTT
TRBV18	TRBD2	.	TRBJ2-5	CASSSKGLAGEETQYF	TGTGCCAGCTCTTCCAAGGGACTAGCGGGAGAAGAGACCCAGTACTTC
TRBV18	.	few	TRBJ1-1	CASSPGLGTEAFF	TGTGCCAGCTCACCAGGGTTAGGCACTGAAGCTTTCTTT
TRBV7-9	.	.	TRBJ2-3	CASSPLGTTDTQYF	TGTGCCAGCAGCCCACTAGGCACCACAGATACGCAGTATTTT
TRBV6-5	TRBD1	.	TRBJ2-1	CATKTGGSYNEQFF	TGTGCCACGAAGACAGGGGGCTCCTACAATGAGCAGTTCTTC
TRBV28	.	.	TRBJ2-4	CASSFDQGPRKNIQYF	TGTGCCAGCAGTTTTGACCAGGGGCCGCGGAAAAACATTCAGTACTTC
TRBV11-2	.	.	TRBJ2-2	CASSFLRGGHSTGELFF	TGTGCCAGCAGCTTCCTAAGGGGGGGTCATAGCACCGGGGAGCTGTTTTTT
TRBV18	TRBD2	once	TRBJ2-4	CASSPWTSGSDSPNIQYF	TGTGCCAGCTCACCTTGGACTAGCGGGAGTGACTCCCCAAACATTCAGTACTTC